The T cell receptor beta chain under discussion was sequenced for a study of beta chain features in type 1 diabetes (dated by TCRdb to about 2018). Regarding the study in general: No differences in mean age, gender distribution, total cell number or subset yield were found between patients and healthy donors. Whereas all 30 or so donors provided naive and central memory subsets, regulatory and stem cell-like memory subsets were isolated from just 8 patients and about 8 healthy donors. A total of roughly 99,000,000 sorted cells were examined across all samples, and the number of cells per subset was strongly correlated with RNA yield. The study compared TCRB repertoires of sorted circulating CD4+ T cell subsets between recently diagnosed type 1 diabetes patients and matched healthy donors.

The entire amount of isolated RNA was reverse transcribed using the High Capacity cDNA Reverse Transcription Kit, so the sequenced TCRB transcripts were expressed ones. Deep immunoSEQ sequencing was applied to naive, central memory and regulatory T cell samples, giving an average of about 3.57 million total reads per sample. After sorted cells were lysed in RLT buffer, RNA was extracted with DNase-treated RNeasy Micro or Mini kits, with the choice depending on cell number. Each cell subset was processed separately to prevent cross-contamination, with patient and healthy donor samples processed together. The immunoSEQ multiplex PCR was used to amplify TCRB sequences from cDNA, yielding 87-bp fragments that span the CDR3 region. Sequencing of the amplicons was done on the Illumina HiSeq platform. In the authors' own workflow: PCR bias was corrected computationally using synthetic template baselines, and reads within Hamming distance 2 were collapsed, with unmergeable singletons discarded. Reads were aligned against IMGT so that V, D and J genes, CDR3 length and insertions or deletions at six rearrangement sites could be assigned. Within each subset, clonotype counts were normalized to the number of sorted cells before true diversity and Gini coefficients were calculated with the tcR R package. The overlap coefficient, calculated on TCRB nucleotide sequences, was used to measure repertoire sharing. Out-of-frame TCRB sequences from naive cells were analyzed as a proxy for the pre-selection repertoire. In TCRdb, the immuneACCESS table is reduced to in-frame sequences with V and J assigned. These tables do not hold every clone; where another copy was compared, an unresolved V gene accounts for under half, and the others remain unexplained. V, J and clone size derive from that table, while D and trimming were established from the DNA sequence. The sample includes a few hundred thousand clones, with around 15% observed a single time. Approximately 0.087% of the sample belongs to the ten largest clones.

The germline V gene (reference sequence) sets CDR1 to SEHNR and CDR2 to FQNEAQ. There are 10 amino acids in the CDR3, from cysteine to phenylalanine inclusive. The retained sequence is limited to the CDR3, 30 bases, with the frame set at the first base. The junction shows trimming of 7 bases on V and 4 bases on J, plus 4 bases between the germline ends. This clone was counted between two and nine times. Its antigen is still unknown. The input lacks base qualities; no much larger clone sits a single base away. From each donor, a single peripheral blood sample of roughly 0.11 L on average was drawn into heparinised tubes. Naive, central memory, regulatory and stem cell-like memory CD4+ T cells were sorted on a BD FACSAria II using a panel including CD45RO, CCR7, CD25, CD127, CD95 and CD27. Purity was above 95% for every sorted population. PBMCs were separated immediately by Lymphoprep density gradient centrifugation and were stained directly, without being cultured. Samples were stained and sorted in pairs, with one healthy donor and one patient per experiment, so that batch effects were minimized.

Results and caveats for the whole study, not just this receptor: Type 1 diabetes patients showed a moderate but significant shortening of TCRB CDR3 length in all four CD4+ subsets. At VDJ recombination sites, patients with type 1 diabetes made fewer insertions and deleted more nucleotides, a pattern implying thymic rearrangement abnormalities. Because cDNA was sequenced instead of genomic DNA, highly expressing activated cells could be over-represented, though the groups showed no difference in activation or CD3 levels. HLA sub-analyses involved small numbers of individuals, so any influence of HLA type on TCRB rearrangement remained unresolved. Naive, central memory and regulatory TCRB repertoires appeared to be more similar among patients than among healthy donors. PCR may preferentially amplify shorter templates, but because patient and control samples were amplified and corrected together, any resulting skew would affect both groups equally.

The sequence derives from a man aged 25 to 40 with type 1 diabetes. Rearrangement joined TRBV7-9 to TRBJ2-5, with the D gene not confidently named. Sequences were obtained from naive CD4+ T cells from blood. The cell subset or site label here, explained by the study, means: true naive CD4+ T cells. Here the CDR3 is given as CASTPETQYF. The nucleotide sequence is given as TGTGCCAGCACCCCAGAGACCCAGTACTTC.